Below, 8 T cell receptor beta chains from the same sample are listed, as sequenced in a study of cytomegalovirus exposure and HLA in healthy donors. The PCR had 60 Vbeta and 13 Jbeta primers. Repertoires were generated with immunoSEQ multiplex PCR, while TCRdb's copy carries only in-frame clones and drops some. The data hold 130,000 or so clones, with roughly 79% observed a single time. The sequenced sample consisted of PBMCs. Source of these receptors: a man younger than 45 in good health and CMV-seronegative.

This chain links TRBV6-1 with TRBJ1-2; D unclear. From germline, CDR1 is MNHNS and CDR2 SASEGT. CDR3 length: 13 residues. Trimming removed 0 bases from V and 8 bases from J, with 10 bases in between. CDR3 DNA: TGTGCCAGCAGTGAAGCGAGGGTTGTAGGCTACACCTTC. Its translation is CASSEARVVGYTF.

This clone appeared a few times. The gene calls are TRBV5-1 and TRBJ2-4, with 8 nucleotides matching TRBD1. The trim removed 4 bases at V and 9 bases at J, leaving 21 bases unmatched. The CDR3 sequence is 18 residues long. Germline CDR1 and CDR2: SGHRS and YFSETQ. As DNA, the CDR3 is TGCGCCAGCAGCCCGGGTGGCCCATCGCAGGGGGCGAAAGTCATTCAGTACTTC. It yields the protein CASSPGGPSQGAKVIQYF.

The chain couples TRBV25-1 to TRBJ1-1; 7 positions match TRBD1. This CDR3 is built from 14 residues. The V gene end was trimmed by 1 base and the J gene end by 7 bases; junction bases not matched to a gene: 6. From germline, CDR1 is MGHDK and CDR2 SYGVNS. The CDR3 reads CASSEWQGGSEAFF. CDR3 DNA sequence: TGTGCCAGCAGTGAATGGCAGGGGGGAAGTGAAGCTTTCTTT.

V and J are TRBV2 and TRBJ2-7; D not certain. The CDR3 contains 12 residues. Per the germline V gene, CDR1 is SNHLY and CDR2 is FYNNEI. Trimming shortened V by 7 bases and J by 5 bases, and 12 bases separated the two germline ends. As DNA, the CDR3 is TGTGCCAGCAAGGTACAGTTCCACGAGCAGTACTTC. This translates into CASKVQFHEQYF.

V and J are TRBV19 and TRBJ2-5; D perhaps matches TRBD1 (6 bases). CDR3 size: 18 residues. Germline lookup yields CDR1 LNHDA and CDR2 SQIVND (reference sequence). V lost 7 bases, J lost 4 bases, and 28 bases lay in between. In DNA, the CDR3 is TGTGCCAGTACCCCATCCATGGGGGCGAATTCCTTCGGAGAGACCCAGTACTTC. It codes for CASTPSMGANSFGETQYF.

This clone was observed once. CDR3: CASRDYSPEQYF. CDR3 in DNA: TGTGCCAGCAGGGACTACAGCCCCGAGCAGTACTTC. This chain connects TRBV6-1 to TRBJ2-7, with TRBD2 as a possible D gene (6 bases). The ends were cut back, 6 bases at V and 6 bases at J, with 12 bases in the middle. The CDR3 length is 12 residues. CDR1 is MNHNS, CDR2 SASEGT, per germline.

V gene TRBV6-4 combines with J gene TRBJ2-6, with a possible D match to TRBD1 (6 bases). Per the germline V gene, CDR1 is MRHNA and CDR2 is SNTAGT. CDR3 length: 16 amino acids. The germline V and J ends were trimmed by 3 bases and 3 bases, with 12 bases remaining between them. The CDR3 DNA reads as TGTGCCAGCAGTGAATCAGGGGAAGGTGGGGCCAACGTCCTGACTTTC. This sequence encodes CASSESGEGGANVLTF.

The CDR3 here is CASSIDASTDTQYF. The DNA of the CDR3 is TGTGCCAGTAGTATAGATGCGAGCACAGATACGCAGTATTTT. The V call is TRBV19, the J call TRBJ2-3; D gene ambiguous. Trimming cost V 0 bases and J 0 bases, with 4 bases left between them. Germline V gene sequence: CDR1 LNHDA, CDR2 SQIVND (reference sequence). The CDR3 loop spans 14 amino acids.